The subject of this entry is one T cell receptor (beta chain). This entry comes from a study of blood T cell repertoires in COVID-19. At the level of the study: Acute and convalescent COVID-19 specimens originated in the United States, Italy and Spain. T cells, B-cell-depleted T cells, or PBMCs supplied cDNA or gDNA.

The authors' processing: How many nucleated cells were present was estimated from reference gene primer amplification. Profiled with immunoSEQ multiplex PCR; TCRdb holds only in-frame clones, not every one. V and J calls and clone size are as listed in that table; D and trimming were resolved from the DNA. The sample consists of 85,000 to 95,000 clones, about 89% of them appearing once. The germline CDR1 and CDR2 sequences are SGHNT and YENEEA. V lost 4 bases, J lost 2 bases, and 5 bases stayed unmatched. This CDR3 is 14 amino acids long. The receptor comes from a woman in her fifties or sixties in a cohort sampled during active COVID-19. J is TRBJ2-7 and V is TRBV11-3; 7 bases fit TRBD1. Material for sequencing was peripheral blood. This chain's CDR3 is CASSSRDSPYEQYF. CDR3 in DNA: TGTGCCAGCAGCTCAAGGGACAGCCCCTACGAGCAGTACTTC.